These 18 T cell receptor beta chains came from one sample sequenced in a study of blood T cells in healthy people across ages. A second about 7 to 12 cycle PCR used barcoded and J-beta primers. TCRdb re-derived calls from the 5' RACE reads in MiXCR, one entry per CDR3 protein. The table has 650,000 to 1,000,000 distinct CDR3 sequences, approximately 35% seen once; the top ten hold over 10%. The sample taken for sequencing was blood. These receptors all stem from a man aged 18 to 29 in good health.

There are a few counts of this clonotype. The chain employs TRBV3-1 and TRBJ2-3; D ambiguous. With 3 bases removed from V and 5 bases from J, the gap between germline ends came to 6 bases. Looked up from germline, CDR1 is LGHDT and CDR2 is YNNKEL (reference sequence). The CDR3 is 12 amino acids. The chain's CDR3 is CASSQSGDTQYF. The CDR3 coding sequence is TGTGCCAGCAGCCAGAGTGGAGATACGCAGTATTTT.

This clonotype appeared a few times. This chain links TRBV4-1 with TRBJ1-2, with D unclear. Trimming removed 4 bases at V and 0 bases at J, with 9 bases between. The CDR3 is 14 residues long. CDR1 MGHRA and CDR2 YSYEKL come from the germline V gene. The CDR3 region has the DNA TGCGCCAGCAGCCCGACGCCTACTAACTATGGCTACACCTTC. It encodes CASSPTPTNYGYTF.

This clonotype was observed a handful of times. The rearrangement uses TRBV20-1 and TRBJ1-1; perhaps TRBD1 as D (5 bases). This CDR3 contains 15 residues. V was cut by 3 bases and J by 4 bases, with 18 bases left in between. Germline loops: CDR1 DFQATT, CDR2 SNEGSKA (reference sequence). This CDR3 is CSASPLVGRGTEAFF. The CDR3 nucleotides are TGCAGTGCTAGTCCCCTCGTGGGGCGTGGCACTGAAGCTTTCTTT.

Details on this clonotype: At one end, the junction sequence differs from germline, possibly due to a read error. Written as DNA, the CDR3 is TGTGCCAGCAACTTATTGGGGACTAGGACTAGCACAGATACGCAGTATTTT. It codes for CASNLLGTRTSTDTQYF. The chain combines TRBV7-2 with TRBJ2-3, with 8 bases fitting TRBD2. Germline V lookup: CDR1 SGHTA, CDR2 FQGNSA. The CDR3 has 17 residues.

The chain uses TRBV15 and TRBJ1-2; 10 bases fit TRBD1. The CDR3 contains 15 residues. V dropped 0 bases and J dropped 4; count of bases not matched to a gene: 2. CDR1 and CDR2 (germline): LNHNV, YYDKDF (reference sequence). This CDR3 is CATSRDGTGVYGYTF. The CDR3 coding sequence is TGTGCCACCAGCAGAGACGGGACAGGGGTCTATGGCTACACCTTC.

The chain couples TRBV24-1 to TRBJ1-6; D is ambiguous. This CDR3 has 13 residues. The V end lost 7 bases, the J end lost 5 bases, and 8 bases lay between the germline ends. CDR1 KGHDR and CDR2 SFDVKD come from the germline V gene. Here the CDR3 DNA reads TGTGCCACCAGGCGGGCTGATAATTCACCCCTCCACTTT. It specifies CATRRADNSPLHF.

The rearrangement uses TRBV12-3 or TRBV12-4 and TRBJ1-4, with D possibly being TRBD1 (5 bases). This CDR3 has 16 residues. Trimming left V 5 bases short and J 4 bases short, with 17 bases between. CDR3 amino acids: CASSVLPGRGNEKLFF. CDR3 in DNA: TGTGCCAGCAGTGTCCTTCCGGGACGGGGTAATGAAAAACTGTTTTTT.

Notes on this clonotype: A much more abundant neighbour one base away suggests this may be a read error. The rearrangement links TRBV20-1 to TRBJ2-5, with 7 bases matching TRBD1. The J call is doubtful: the DNA matches TRBJ2-7 better. This CDR3 is 14 amino acids long. The germline V gene encodes CDR1 DFQATT and CDR2 SNEGSKA (reference sequence). CDR3 sequence (DNA): TGCAGTGCTGAAGCGCTAGGGGGCGACTGCGAGCAGTACTTC. Amino acids: CSAEALGGDCEQYF.

The table lists this clonotype with a count of one. A read error may be the cause here, since a much bigger clone is one base away. This sequence joins TRBV20-1 and TRBJ2-1, with D tentatively TRBD1 or TRBD2 (5 bases each). The DNA end is a closer match to TRBJ2-7, so the J assignment may be wrong. The CDR3 contains 14 residues. Per the germline V gene, CDR1 is DFQATT and CDR2 is SNEGSKA (reference sequence). CDR3 in DNA: TGCAGTGCTCAATATCCGGGACGGAACAATGAGCAGTACTTC. This codes for CSAQYPGRNNEQYF.

This clonotype was picked up a small number of times. The V gene is TRBV6-5, the J gene TRBJ1-4; D gene uncertain. CDR1 and CDR2 from the germline V gene are MNHEY and SVGAGI. The germline V and J ends were trimmed by 0 bases and 4 bases, with 9 bases remaining between them. This CDR3 region has 15 residues. CDR3 sequence: CASSYSTGNNEKLFF. As DNA, the CDR3 is TGTGCCAGCAGTTACTCGACGGGTAATAATGAAAAACTGTTTTTT.

This clonotype was picked up many times. The chain joins TRBV15 to TRBJ2-5; a possible D gene is TRBD2 (5 bases). CDR3 length: 15 amino acids. Germline-derived CDR1 and CDR2 are LNHNV and YYDKDF (reference sequence). Trimming took 1 base from V and 2 from J, leaving 11 bases between them. The CDR3 sequence: CATSRVNREQETQYF. The CDR3 coding sequence is TGTGCCACCAGCAGAGTAAATAGGGAGCAAGAGACCCAGTACTTC.

The V call is TRBV3-1, the J call TRBJ1-1, with 10 bases fitting TRBD1. V dropped 10 bases and J dropped 5; count of bases not matched to a gene: 10. CDR1 and CDR2 from the germline V gene are LGHDT and YNNKEL (reference sequence). The CDR3 loop spans 14 amino acids. The CDR3 sequence is CATGGDRGRTEAFF. The CDR3 region has the DNA TGTGCCACCGGGGGGGACAGGGGTCGTACTGAAGCTTTCTTT. Complete variable domain (other parts from reference TRBV3-1 and TRBJ1-1): DTAVSQTPKYLVTQMGNDKSIKCEQNLGHDTMYWYKQDSKKFLKIMFSYNNKELIINETVPNRFSPKSPDKAHLNLHINSLELGDSAVYFCATGGDRGRTEAFFGQGTRLTVV.

On this clonotype: A single base separates this from a much larger clone, so it may be a read error. The chain uses TRBV9 and TRBJ2-5; D unclear. The germline V and J ends were trimmed by 0 bases and 0 bases, with 6 bases remaining between them. This CDR3 spans 14 amino acids. From germline, CDR1 is SGDLS and CDR2 YYNGEE. The CDR3 reads CASSVDPNQETQYF. CDR3 DNA: TGTGCCAGCAGCGTAGATCCGAACCAAGAGACCCAGTACTTC.

This clonotype occurred many times. This chain links TRBV20-1 with TRBJ1-2; 10 bases are a match to TRBD1. Germline V gene data show CDR1 as DFQATT and CDR2 as SNEGSKA (reference sequence). V lost 0 bases, J lost 5 bases, and 6 bases stayed unmatched. There are 15 residues in the CDR3. CDR3 nucleotides: TGCAGTGCTAGAGATCGGGACAGGGGAAGTTATGGCTACACCTTC. Protein sequence: CSARDRDRGSYGYTF.

In regard to this clonotype: This may stem from a read error, because a much larger clone lies one nucleotide away. This CDR3 reads CASSFAESAKNIQYF. DNA for the CDR3: TGTGCCAGCAGCTTTGCAGAGTCCGCCAAAAACATTCAGTACTTC. The chain joins TRBV7-9 to TRBJ2-5; no reliable D call. The DNA end lines up better with TRBJ2-4; the J call may be wrong. Germline V gene lookup returns CDR1 SEHNR and CDR2 FQNEAQ (reference sequence). The CDR3 totals 15 residues.

The V and J genes are TRBV20-1 and TRBJ1-1; D is unresolved. This CDR3 spans 13 amino acids. CDR1 and CDR2 (germline): DFQATT, SNEGSKA (reference sequence). Deletions cut 3 bases from V and 4 bases from J, with 12 bases between. This chain's CDR3 is CSASVPVGTEAFF. DNA of the CDR3: TGCAGTGCTAGCGTCCCAGTGGGCACTGAAGCTTTCTTT.

This clonotype was recorded at least ten times. The rearrangement joins TRBV7-2 to TRBJ2-3; no firm D call. V was cut by 5 bases and J by 8 bases, with 11 bases left in between. CDR1 and CDR2 (germline): SGHTA, FQGNSA. The CDR3 consists of 12 residues. CDR3 coding DNA: TGTGCCAGCAGCGCCCAGGAGACTACGCAGTATTTT. It encodes CASSAQETTQYF.

The CDR3 coding sequence is TGTGCCAGCAGTGACACACAGCCTAGGCGGCAGCCCCAGCATTTT. Translation: CASSDTQPRRQPQHF. This chain connects TRBV2 to TRBJ1-5; D remains ambiguous. The CDR3 contains 15 residues. The germline CDR1 and CDR2 sequences are SNHLY and FYNNEI. Trimming stripped 3 bases from V and 7 bases from J, with 16 bases between.